Listed here are 6 T cell receptor beta chains from one sample, sequenced in a study of T cell changes during pregnancy in multiple sclerosis. Clones were read by immunoSEQ multiplex PCR, and TCRdb kept only the in-frame ones, dropping some. The sample includes 40,000 to 55,000 clones, about nine tenths of them seen just once. Sequenced material: peripheral blood, taken in the second trimester of pregnancy. Receptors were obtained from a female donor in good health, enrolled as a control in a pregnancy study.

The V and J genes are TRBV27 and TRBJ1-4; 8 bases align to TRBD1. The V gene's germline CDR1 is MNHEY and CDR2 SMNVEV (reference sequence). V lost 6 bases to trimming and J lost 7 bases; unmatched junction nucleotides: 7. This CDR3 comprises 14 residues. CDR3 coding DNA: TGTGCCAGCAGCAGACAGGGGCCGGGTGAAAAACTGTTTTTT. Translating gives CASSRQGPGEKLFF.

V is TRBV15 and J is TRBJ2-2, with 15 bases identical to TRBD2. The CDR3 is 17 residues long. The V gene's germline CDR1 is LNHNV and CDR2 YYDKDF (reference sequence). V lost 4 bases to trimming and J lost 7 bases; unmatched junction nucleotides: 7. The CDR3 DNA reads TGTGCCACCAGCAAAGGACTAGCGGGGGGGCGCGTCGGGGAGCTGTTTTTT. Translation gives CATSKGLAGGRVGELFF. The full variable domain, with the rest looked up from reference TRBV15 and TRBJ2-2, is DAMVIQNPRYQVTQFGKPVTLSCSQTLNHNVMYWYQQKSSQAPKLLFHYYDKDFNNEADTPDNFQSRRPNTSFCFLDIRSPGLGDTAMYLCATSKGLAGGRVGELFFGEGSRLTVL.

This chain links TRBV27 with TRBJ2-1; 8 positions match TRBD2. Germline V gives CDR1 MNHEY, CDR2 SMNVEV (reference sequence). With 6 bases clipped from V and 7 bases from J, the junction kept 11 bases outside the gene matches. The CDR3 is made up of 15 amino acids. As DNA, the CDR3 is TGTGCCAGCAGAATTCGAACTAGCGGATGGAATGAGCAGTTCTTC. Its translation: CASRIRTSGWNEQFF.

This clone has just a few counts. The rearrangement links TRBV27 to TRBJ1-1; no reliable D call. The ends were cut back, 9 bases at V and 0 bases at J, with 14 bases in the middle. The germline V gene has CDR1 MNHEY and CDR2 SMNVEV (reference sequence). The CDR3 sequence is 14 residues long. CDR3 loop: CASRLLEMNTEAFF. The CDR3 region has the DNA TGTGCCAGTAGATTATTAGAGATGAACACTGAAGCTTTCTTT.

This clone was seen a single time. V and J are TRBV5-6 and TRBJ1-3; unclear D gene. Trimming left V 1 base short and J 0 bases short, with 5 bases between. CDR1 is SGHDT and CDR2 is YYEEEE in the germline V gene. This CDR3 is built from 14 residues. The CDR3 DNA is TGTGCCAGCAGCTTGATCGGCTCTGGAAACACCATATATTTT. This sequence encodes CASSLIGSGNTIYF.

This chain connects TRBV7-2 to TRBJ2-5, with 13 bases aligning to TRBD2. The length of the CDR3 is 17 residues. The V segment lost 2 bases and the J segment 1 base; nucleotides outside the gene matches: 4. Germline V gene lookup returns CDR1 SGHTA and CDR2 FQGNSA. CDR3 in amino acids: CASSLRLAGGVQETQYF. For the CDR3, the DNA is TGTGCCAGCAGCTTACGACTAGCGGGGGGTGTCCAAGAGACCCAGTACTTC. Supplemented by reference TRBV7-2 and TRBJ2-5, the full variable domain reads GAGVSQSPSNKVTEKGKDVELRCDPISGHTALYWYRQSLGQGLEFLIYFQGNSAPDKSGLPSDRFSAERTGGSVSTLTIQRTQQEDSAVYLCASSLRLAGGVQETQYFGPGTRLLVL.